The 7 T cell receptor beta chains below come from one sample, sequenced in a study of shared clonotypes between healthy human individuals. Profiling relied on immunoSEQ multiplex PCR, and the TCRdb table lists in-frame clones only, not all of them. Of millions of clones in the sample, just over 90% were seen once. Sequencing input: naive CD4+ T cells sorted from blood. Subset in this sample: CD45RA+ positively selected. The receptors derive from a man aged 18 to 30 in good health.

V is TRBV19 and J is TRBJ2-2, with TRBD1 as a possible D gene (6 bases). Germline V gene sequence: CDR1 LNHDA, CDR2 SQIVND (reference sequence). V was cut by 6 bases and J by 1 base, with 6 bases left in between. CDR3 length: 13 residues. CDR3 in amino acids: CASRDRNTGELFF. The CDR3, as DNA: TGTGCCAGTAGGGACAGGAACACCGGGGAGCTGTTTTTT.

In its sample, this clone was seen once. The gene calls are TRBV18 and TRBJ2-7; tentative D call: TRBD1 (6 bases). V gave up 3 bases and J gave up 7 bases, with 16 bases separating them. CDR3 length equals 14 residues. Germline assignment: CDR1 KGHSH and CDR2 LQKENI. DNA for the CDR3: TGTGCCAGCTCACCTTCCACAGGGTCGGGGGAGCAGTACTTC. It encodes CASSPSTGSGEQYF.

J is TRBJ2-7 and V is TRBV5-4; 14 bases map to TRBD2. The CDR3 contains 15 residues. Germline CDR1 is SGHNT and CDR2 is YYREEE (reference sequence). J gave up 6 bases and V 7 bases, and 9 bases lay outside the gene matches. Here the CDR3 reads CASAKGTSGSVEQYF. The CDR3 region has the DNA TGTGCCAGCGCAAAAGGGACTAGCGGGAGTGTCGAGCAGTACTTC. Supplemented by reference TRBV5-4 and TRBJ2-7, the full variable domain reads ETGVTQSPTHLIKTRGQQVTLRCSSQSGHNTVSWYQQALGQGPQFIFQYYREEENGRGNFPPRFSGLQFPNYSSELNVNALELDDSALYLCASAKGTSGSVEQYFGPGTRLTVT.

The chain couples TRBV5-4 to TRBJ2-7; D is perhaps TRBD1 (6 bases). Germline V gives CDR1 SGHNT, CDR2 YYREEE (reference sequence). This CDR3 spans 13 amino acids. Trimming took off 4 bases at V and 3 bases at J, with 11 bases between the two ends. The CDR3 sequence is CASSRSGDYEQYF. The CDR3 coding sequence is TGTGCCAGCAGCCGGTCAGGGGACTACGAGCAGTACTTC.

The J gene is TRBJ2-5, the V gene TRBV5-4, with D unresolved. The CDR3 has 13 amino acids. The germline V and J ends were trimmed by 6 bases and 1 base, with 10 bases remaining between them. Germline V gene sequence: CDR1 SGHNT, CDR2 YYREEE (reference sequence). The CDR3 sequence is CASNNKLQETQYF. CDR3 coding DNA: TGTGCCAGCAACAACAAGCTCCAAGAGACCCAGTACTTC.

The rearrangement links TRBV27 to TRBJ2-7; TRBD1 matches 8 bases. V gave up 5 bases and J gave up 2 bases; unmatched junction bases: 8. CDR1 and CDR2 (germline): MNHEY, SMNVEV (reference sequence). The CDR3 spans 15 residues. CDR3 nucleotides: TGTGCCAGCAGTGTGTGGACAGGGAGTACCTACGAGCAGTACTTC. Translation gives CASSVWTGSTYEQYF.

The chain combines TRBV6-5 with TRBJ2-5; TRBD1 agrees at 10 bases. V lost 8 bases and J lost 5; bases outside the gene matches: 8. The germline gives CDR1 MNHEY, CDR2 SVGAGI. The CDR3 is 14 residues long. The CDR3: CASQGQGLGETQYF. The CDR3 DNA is TGTGCCAGCCAGGGACAGGGGCTAGGGGAGACCCAGTACTTC.